Below are 26 T cell receptor beta chains sequenced from a single sample in a study of blood T cells in healthy people across ages. Combining a sample-barcoded 5' primer with a J-beta primer mix, a second PCR ran for about 6 to 11 cycles. TCRdb re-called the 5' RACE reads with MiXCR, one entry per CDR3 protein. The table records 550,000 to 650,000 distinct CDR3 sequences, 25% to 35% of them present only once. Sequencing was done on a sample of blood. The receptor source for this set is a woman older than 75 in good health.

The sample holds many counts of this clonotype. The chain carries TRBV12-3 or TRBV12-4 and TRBJ1-6; D possibly corresponds to TRBD1 (6 bases). With 7 bases removed from V and 7 bases from J, the gap between germline ends came to 8 bases. The CDR3 has 12 residues. CDR3 protein: CASKDRNSPLHF. The CDR3 bases are TGTGCCAGCAAGGACAGAAATTCACCCCTCCACTTT.

This clonotype showed up many times. The V and J genes are TRBV29-1 and TRBJ2-3; D not resolved. The CDR3 sequence is 13 residues long. CDR1 and CDR2 (germline): SQVTM, ANQGSEA. Trimming took off 7 bases at V and 2 bases at J, with 13 bases between the two ends. CDR3 sequence reads: CSGTHRATDTQYF. In DNA, the CDR3 is TGCAGCGGTACCCACCGGGCCACAGATACGCAGTATTTT.

This clonotype was counted at least ten times. This chain links TRBV7-8 with TRBJ1-4; D gene uncertain. The CDR3 is made up of 13 amino acids. Trimming left V 3 bases short and J 6 bases short, with 8 bases between. Germline V gene data show CDR1 as SGHVS and CDR2 as FQNEAQ. CDR3 bases: TGTGCCAGCAGCTTCGGGCCATATGAAAAACTGTTTTTT. It translates to CASSFGPYEKLFF.

This clonotype has more than one count but fewer than ten. The V gene is TRBV3-1, the J gene TRBJ1-5; D is uncertain. Germline V gene lookup returns CDR1 LGHDT and CDR2 YNNKEL (reference sequence). Deletions cut 3 bases from V and 1 base from J, with 7 bases between. The CDR3 spans 14 residues. CDR3 bases: TGTGCCAGCAGCCAGGTTGGAAGCAATCAGCCCCAGCATTTT. It specifies CASSQVGSNQPQHF. The whole variable domain, filled in from reference TRBV3-1 and TRBJ1-5, reads DTAVSQTPKYLVTQMGNDKSIKCEQNLGHDTMYWYKQDSKKFLKIMFSYNNKELIINETVPNRFSPKSPDKAHLNLHINSLELGDSAVYFCASSQVGSNQPQHFGDGTRLSIL.

This clonotype was observed a handful of times. The J gene is TRBJ1-2, the V gene TRBV9, with TRBD1 matching over 7 bases. This CDR3 is 16 amino acids long. Germline V gene data show CDR1 as SGDLS and CDR2 as YYNGEE. The V and J ends lost 3 bases and 5 bases, in that order; junction bases with no gene match: 13. DNA of the CDR3: TGTGCCAGCAGCGCAGCCCCAGCAGGGGGTACGTATGGCTACACCTTC. Protein sequence: CASSAAPAGGTYGYTF.

Remarks on this clonotype: A read error is possible here, since a much larger clone lies one base away. The chain links TRBV5-5 to TRBJ2-5, with 8 nucleotides matching TRBD1. Germline-derived CDR1 and CDR2 are SGHKS and YYEKEE (reference sequence). This CDR3 is 14 amino acids long. The ends lost 5 bases at V and 5 bases at J; junction bases unmatched: 8. The CDR3 spells CASSQSTGGETQYF. The CDR3, as DNA: TGTGCCAGCAGTCAATCCACAGGGGGGGAGACCCAGTACTTC.

The chain couples TRBV7-9 to TRBJ1-4; D gene uncertain. CDR1 is SEHNR and CDR2 is FQNEAQ in the germline V gene (reference sequence). Deletions cut 5 bases from V and 10 bases from J, with 11 bases between. The CDR3 contains 12 residues. CDR3 sequence reads: CASSPTVGKLFF. For the CDR3, the DNA is TGTGCCAGCAGCCCGACCGTGGGAAAACTGTTTTTT.

The table lists this clonotype with many counts. The rearrangement links TRBV10-3 to TRBJ2-7; TRBD2 matches 14 bases. After removal of 8 bases from V and 7 bases from J, the junction contained 4 bases not matched to a gene. CDR3 length: 13 amino acids. Germline-derived CDR1 and CDR2 are ENHRY and SYGVKD. The CDR3 is CAIGTSGGWEQYF. CDR3 in DNA: TGTGCCATCGGGACTAGCGGGGGCTGGGAGCAGTACTTC.

Notes on this clonotype: A much larger clone differs by one base, so this may be a read error. V is TRBV13 and J is TRBJ2-3, with D possibly being TRBD2 (6 bases). Trimming stripped 7 bases from V and 1 base from J, with 21 bases between. The V gene's germline CDR1 is PRHDT and CDR2 FYEKMQ (reference sequence). CDR3 length: 17 amino acids. This chain's CDR3 is CASNLNSPGGGTDTQYF. The CDR3 coding sequence is TGTGCCAGCAACCTAAATTCACCCGGGGGAGGCACAGATACGCAGTATTTT.

The V and J genes are TRBV6-2 or TRBV6-3 and TRBJ2-3; 9 bases map to TRBD2. Germline V gene sequence: CDR1 MNHEY, CDR2 SVGEGT. The CDR3 is made up of 16 amino acids. V was clipped by 2 bases and J by 8 bases; unmatched bases: 11. The CDR3 is CASSYGAGGPQGTQYF. CDR3 bases: TGTGCCAGCAGTTACGGGGCGGGGGGGCCTCAAGGTACGCAGTATTTT.

This clonotype was seen a few times. The chain links TRBV6-2 or TRBV6-3 to TRBJ1-5; D gene ambiguous. The length of the CDR3 is 12 residues. Germline lookup yields CDR1 MNHEY and CDR2 SVGEGT. V was clipped by 4 bases and J by 6 bases, with 7 bases between them. The CDR3 loop is CASSWVGQPQHF. CDR3 nucleotides: TGTGCCAGCAGTTGGGTGGGTCAGCCCCAGCATTTT.

With regard to this clonotype: A much larger clone sits a single nucleotide away, making a read error possible. The V and J genes are TRBV12-3 or TRBV12-4 and TRBJ2-3; D may be TRBD2 (5 bases). The CDR3 extends over 16 amino acids. DNA of the CDR3: TGTGCCAGCAGTTTCATCGCAAGTGAGGGCACAGATGCGCAGTATTTT. It is translated as CASSFIASEGTDAQYF.

This clonotype was seen a few times. V gene TRBV20-1 combines with J gene TRBJ2-3, with TRBD2 identical over 9 bases. Unmatched junction bases numbered 12, after V lost 3 bases and J lost 2 bases. This CDR3 region has 17 residues. Germline-derived CDR1 and CDR2 are DFQATT and SNEGSKA (reference sequence). This CDR3 reads CSASVGVAGADTDTQYF. The CDR3 DNA reads TGCAGTGCTAGCGTAGGAGTAGCGGGGGCCGACACAGATACGCAGTATTTT.

The rearrangement joins TRBV7-9 to TRBJ1-4, with 9 bases lining up with TRBD1. This CDR3 has 17 residues. J gave up 5 bases and V 5 bases, and 12 bases lay outside the gene matches. In germline, CDR1 is SEHNR, CDR2 FQNEAQ (reference sequence). CDR3 loop: CASSSGTGNEANEKLFF. CDR3 nucleotide sequence: TGTGCCAGCAGCAGCGGGACAGGGAATGAGGCCAATGAAAAACTGTTTTTT.

This clonotype was seen at least ten times. The V and J genes are TRBV7-3 and TRBJ1-2; D uncertain. CDR1 is SGHTA, CDR2 FQGTGA, per germline. The CDR3 spans 14 residues. The germline V and J ends were trimmed by 5 bases and 3 bases, with 13 bases remaining between them. This chain's CDR3 is CASSHGSPHYGYTF. The CDR3 nucleotides read TGTGCCAGCAGCCACGGCAGTCCCCACTATGGCTACACCTTC. The entire variable domain, with the rest obtained from reference TRBV7-3 and TRBJ1-2, is as follows: GAGVSQTPSNKVTEKGKYVELRCDPISGHTALYWYRQSLGQGPEFLIYFQGTGAADDSGLPNDRFFAVRPEGSVSTLKIQRTERGDSAVYLCASSHGSPHYGYTFGSGTRLTVV.

The chain couples TRBV5-6 to TRBJ2-2; D uncertain. CDR1 and CDR2 from the germline V gene are SGHDT and YYEEEE. V dropped 4 bases and J dropped 0 bases, with 13 bases sitting between them. This CDR3 is 16 amino acids long. The CDR3 DNA follows: TGTGCCAGCAGCCTCGGTGGGCTAACGAACACCGGGGAGCTGTTTTTT. Protein: CASSLGGLTNTGELFF.

The chain is built from TRBV6-6 and TRBJ2-1, with 9 bases that match TRBD2. The CDR3 spans 15 residues. V trimming: 2 bases; J trimming: 10 bases; junction bases outside the gene matches: 9. The germline gives CDR1 MNHNY, CDR2 SVGAGI (reference sequence). The CDR3 loop reads CASSYQLAGWNEQFF. The DNA for the CDR3 is TGTGCCAGCAGTTACCAGCTAGCGGGGTGGAACGAGCAGTTCTTC.

The V and J genes are TRBV4-2 and TRBJ1-2; D is uncertain. The CDR3 loop spans 14 amino acids. Trimming stripped 5 bases from V and 6 bases from J, with 16 bases between. Germline V gene data show CDR1 as LGHNA and CDR2 as YNFKEQ. CDR3 residues: CASSLDPMKDGYTF. CDR3 DNA sequence: TGTGCCAGCAGCTTAGATCCTATGAAAGATGGCTACACCTTC.

Comments on this clonotype: Its ends do not fully match the called genes, so a read error is possible. The chain uses TRBV27 and TRBJ2-7; tentative D call: TRBD2 (5 bases). CDR1 is MNHEY and CDR2 is SMNVEV in the germline V gene (reference sequence). This CDR3 comprises 14 residues. This chain's CDR3 is CASRSLRGSCEQYF. DNA of the CDR3: TGTGCCAGCAGGTCCCTTCGGGGATCCTGCGAGCAGTACTTC.

The rearrangement uses TRBV20-1 and TRBJ2-6; 9 bases align to TRBD2. Germline V CDR1 and CDR2: DFQATT, SNEGSKA (reference sequence). This CDR3 is built from 19 residues. Trimming cost V 3 bases and J 2 bases; bases outside gene matches: 14. The CDR3 region is CSASRSGRGGLAGANVLTF. The CDR3 DNA is TGCAGTGCTAGCCGTTCTGGGCGGGGGGGCCTTGCTGGGGCCAACGTCCTGACTTTC.

This clonotype was detected many times. The rearrangement links TRBV2 to TRBJ1-2; 7 bases fit TRBD1. CDR1 is SNHLY and CDR2 is FYNNEI in the germline V gene. The CDR3 is made up of 14 amino acids. J was trimmed by 5 bases and V by 3 bases; bases with no gene match: 6. The CDR3 loop is CASSDTRQGYGYTF. CDR3 DNA: TGTGCCAGCAGTGATACGCGACAGGGATATGGCTACACCTTC.

A note on this clonotype: A single base separates this from a much larger clone, so it may be a read error. V gene TRBV7-2 combines with J gene TRBJ2-7; no firm D call. The ends were cut back, 1 base at V and 7 bases at J, with 14 bases in the middle. The CDR3 is 14 amino acids. Germline lookup yields CDR1 SGHTA and CDR2 FQGNSA. The CDR3 protein is CASSLGSGLAEQYF. The CDR3 DNA reads TGTGCCAGCAGCTTAGGCTCCGGTCTCGCTGAGCAGTACTTC.

This chain's CDR3 is CASTGQARFGGEQFF. CDR3 bases: TGTGCCAGCACAGGACAGGCCAGATTTGGCGGTGAGCAGTTCTTC. The chain links TRBV12-3 or TRBV12-4 to TRBJ2-1; 7 bases are a match to TRBD1. V was pared by 7 bases and J by 9 bases, with 15 bases of the junction left unmatched. This CDR3 comprises 15 residues.

As regards this clonotype: One end of the junction fails to match germline, which may point to a read error. This CDR3 is CASSYGGTVSNQLQHF. For the CDR3, the DNA is TGTGCCAGCAGTTACGGGGGGACGGTAAGCAATCAGCTCCAGCATTTT. The chain recombines TRBV6-2 or TRBV6-3 with TRBJ1-5; tentatively, D is TRBD1 (5 bases). The germline gives CDR1 MNHEY, CDR2 SVGEGT. The CDR3 is 16 amino acids.

This clonotype was seen a handful of times. The V and J genes are TRBV20-1 and TRBJ1-5; the D gene is possibly TRBD1 (5 bases). V lost 0 bases and J lost 0, with 12 bases in between. This CDR3 is built from 16 residues. Germline loops: CDR1 DFQATT, CDR2 SNEGSKA (reference sequence). CDR3 sequence reads: CSARDWGASSNQPQHF. In DNA form, the CDR3 reads TGCAGTGCTAGAGATTGGGGCGCGAGTAGCAATCAGCCCCAGCATTTT.

In the case of this clonotype: This could be a read error, since a much larger clone is one nucleotide away. The V call is TRBV12-3 or TRBV12-4, the J call TRBJ1-4; D is uncertain. The CDR3 runs 19 residues. CDR3 coding DNA: TGTGCCAGCAGTTTAGCAGTAGGCGGCGTGGGATCGACTAATGTAAAACTGTTTTTT. It yields the protein CASSLAVGGVGSTNVKLFF.